The rows below give T cell receptor beta chains drawn from one sample of a study of read filtering for tumor transcriptome and immune sequencing. MiXCR was run by TCRdb on the reads, yielding one entry per CDR3 protein. The sample includes about 58,000 distinct CDR3 sequences, 9% to 15% of them seen just once. The sequenced sample consisted of a population of CD138-negative cells sorted from bone marrow. Source of these receptors: a donor at least 40 years old with multiple myeloma. Both conserved end residues are part of each CDR3. D genes are given only for firm matches. Clone size is shown for a subset of rows, as once, few, many or a class of expanded clone.

abundance,v_gene,j_gene,d_gene,CDR3aa,CDR3nt
few,TRBV7-8,TRBJ2-5,TRBD2,CASSLETSGGRGETQYF,TGTGCCAGCAGCTTAGAGACTAGCGGGGGGAGGGGAGAGACCCAGTACTTC
many,TRBV2,TRBJ2-7,TRBD1,CASMGTGGRHEQYF,TGTGCCAGCATGGGGACAGGGGGTCGGCACGAGCAGTACTTC
many,TRBV27,TRBJ1-4,-,CASSPLSPATNEKLFF,TGTGCCAGCAGTCCCCTCTCACCCGCAACTAATGAAAAACTGTTTTTT
many,TRBV7-2,TRBJ2-3,-,CASSSQSTDTQYF,TGTGCCAGCAGCTCCCAAAGCACAGATACGCAGTATTTT
few,TRBV4-1,TRBJ2-5,TRBD2,CASSPSRGGQETQYF,TGCGCCAGCAGCCCGTCACGGGGGGGACAAGAGACCCAGTACTTC
many,TRBV7-9,TRBJ2-1,-,CASSLDPKGRRYNEQFF,TGTGCCAGCAGCTTAGACCCCAAGGGGAGACGTTACAATGAGCAGTTCTTC
few,TRBV5-1,TRBJ2-1,TRBD2,CASSFDSGGENEQFF,TGCGCCAGCAGCTTTGATAGCGGGGGGGAGAATGAGCAGTTCTTC
many,TRBV20-1,TRBJ2-1,-,CSAFPRVRAYNEQFF,TGCAGTGCTTTTCCCAGGGTGAGGGCCTACAATGAGCAGTTCTTC
-,TRBV7-2,TRBJ2-3,TRBD2,CASSRGLGTTDTQYF,TGTGCCAGCAGCAGGGGACTAGGGACCACAGATACGCAGTATTTT
many,TRBV20-1,TRBJ2-7,-,CSASRGSEQYF,TGCAGTGCTTCTAGGGGGAGCGAGCAGTACTTC
many,TRBV30,TRBJ1-2,-,CAWSHTGSYYGYTF,TGTGCCTGGAGTCACACCGGGTCTTACTATGGCTACACCTTC
many,TRBV6-6,TRBJ2-7,TRBD1,CASSYSGQSYEQYF,TGTGCCAGCAGTTACTCGGGACAGAGCTACGAGCAGTACTTC
many,TRBV2,TRBJ2-7,-,CASRNREFTYEQYF,TGTGCCAGCAGAAACAGGGAATTCACCTACGAGCAGTACTTC
many,TRBV5-4,TRBJ1-1,TRBD1,CASSLDRGQSTEAFF,TGTGCCAGCAGCTTGGACAGGGGGCAAAGCACTGAAGCTTTCTTT
-,TRBV28,TRBJ2-7,TRBD2,CASSLPSGGSYEQYF,TGTGCCAGCAGTCTACCTAGCGGGGGGTCCTACGAGCAGTACTTC
many,TRBV10-3,TRBJ1-5,-,CAISEWGGQPQHF,TGTGCCATCAGTGAATGGGGTGGTCAGCCCCAGCATTTT
few,TRBV28,TRBJ1-5,TRBD1,CASSLGTALYSNQPQHF,TGTGCCAGCAGTTTAGGGACAGCGCTGTATAGCAATCAGCCCCAGCATTTT
many,TRBV3-1,TRBJ1-1,-,CASSQGHRPNTEAFF,TGTGCCAGCAGCCAAGGTCACAGGCCGAACACTGAAGCTTTCTTT
many,TRBV6-6,TRBJ2-7,TRBD1,CASTLGTGGPEQYF,TGTGCCAGCACCTTAGGGACAGGGGGTCCCGAGCAGTACTTC
many,TRBV7-9,TRBJ2-7,-,CAGQDSAYEQYF,TGTGCCGGCCAGGACAGCGCCTACGAGCAGTACTTC
many,TRBV28,TRBJ1-2,TRBD1,CASSQGTGIYYGYTF,TGTGCCAGCAGCCAAGGGACAGGAATATACTATGGCTACACCTTC
many,TRBV5-1,TRBJ2-5,-,CASSLYRTVQETQYF,TGCGCCAGCAGCTTGTACCGGACCGTCCAAGAGACCCAGTACTTC
many,TRBV6-5,TRBJ2-7,-,CASSLTSVGRTYEQYF,TGTGCCAGCAGCCTCACCAGCGTCGGCCGTACCTACGAGCAGTACTTC
many,TRBV2,TRBJ1-2,TRBD1,CASSGSQGAVGYTF,TGTGCCAGCAGTGGATCTCAGGGGGCGGTTGGCTACACCTTC
many,TRBV5-1,TRBJ2-7,-,CASSLQGRHSYEQYF,TGCGCCAGCAGCTTACAGGGGAGGCATAGCTACGAGCAGTACTTC
few,TRBV20-1,TRBJ2-5,-,CSALSAASAETQYF,TGCAGTGCTCTTTCGGCCGCAAGCGCCGAGACCCAGTACTTC
many,TRBV24-1,TRBJ2-3,TRBD1,CATSDTGGLPDTQYF,TGTGCCACCAGTGACACAGGGGGCCTCCCAGATACGCAGTATTTT
many,TRBV19,TRBJ1-5,-,CASSASGTSSNQPQHF,TGTGCCAGTAGTGCTTCCGGGACCTCGAGCAATCAGCCCCAGCATTTT
many,TRBV11-2,TRBJ2-1,-,CASSLDPGTKQFF,TGTGCCAGCAGCTTAGATCCCGGGACAAAGCAGTTCTTC
few,TRBV19,TRBJ2-2,TRBD1,CASSLGQAYTGELFF,TGTGCCAGTAGTCTTGGACAGGCTTACACCGGGGAGCTGTTTTTT
-,TRBV6-6,TRBJ2-5,TRBD1,CASSPGTGGREAQYF,TGTGCCAGCAGTCCCGGGACAGGGGGTAGGGAGGCCCAGTACTTC
many,TRBV6-1,TRBJ2-7,-,CASSEPGLKSYEQYF,TGTGCCAGCAGTGAGCCGGGCCTCAAGTCCTACGAGCAGTACTTC
many,TRBV5-1,TRBJ2-5,-,CASSLVVAPEETQYF,TGCGCCAGCAGCTTGGTTGTGGCCCCGGAGGAGACCCAGTACTTC